The clone carrying this TCR beta chain has a handful of counts. This sample is drawn from a study of beta chain features in type 1 diabetes. Germline V gene data show CDR1 as MNHEY and CDR2 as SMNVEV (reference sequence). CDR3 length: 15 residues. The V gene end was trimmed by 3 bases and the J gene end by 1 base; junction bases not matched to a gene: 5. A single heparinised blood sample, averaging roughly 110 mL, was obtained per donor. The authors reverse transcribed all of the isolated RNA, so sequencing captured expressed TCRB transcripts. A few million reads, on average, came from each naive, central memory and regulatory T cell sample. Generated by immunoSEQ multiplex PCR, the TCRdb table keeps only in-frame clones and is missing some. The sample has around 330,000 clones, 11% seen once.

V usage is TRBV27 and J usage is TRBJ2-7; 8 bases match TRBD2. Specimen: naive CD4+ T cells from blood. The clonotype was recovered from a woman aged 25 to 45 in good health. The DNA of the CDR3 is TGTGCCAGCAGTTTTTACGCGGGAGGTTCCTACGAGCAGTACTTC. Translating gives CASSFYAGGSYEQYF.